The 13 T cell receptor beta chains listed next were all sequenced from one sample in a study of blood T cell dynamics during melanoma immunotherapy. The sample's time point: pre-treatment baseline. The method was immunoSEQ multiplex PCR; TCRdb's version includes in-frame clones alone and lacks a portion of them. The table has some 11,000 clones, 83% seen once. This specimen consisted of blood, obtained from a patient treated with checkpoint blockade. These receptors all stem from a human donor with melanoma.

The chain joins TRBV7-9 to TRBJ2-2; D is perhaps TRBD1 or TRBD2 (5 bases each). CDR1 is SEHNR and CDR2 is FQNEAQ in the germline V gene (reference sequence). V shed 5 bases and J shed 0 bases, with 13 bases lying between them. This CDR3 has 16 amino acids. The CDR3: CASSTGAGSNTGELFF. The CDR3, as DNA: TGTGCCAGCAGCACTGGGGCGGGCTCGAACACCGGGGAGCTGTTTTTT. Based on the CDR3 plus reference TRBV7-9 and TRBJ2-2, the full variable domain is DTGVSQNPRHKITKRGQNVTFRCDPISEHNRLYWYRQTLGQGPEFLTYFQNEAQLEKSRLLSDRFSAERPKGSFSTLEIQRTEQGDSAMYLCASSTGAGSNTGELFFGEGSRLTVL.

V is TRBV5-5 and J is TRBJ2-1; the match to TRBD1 covers 10 bases. The germline gives CDR1 SGHKS, CDR2 YYEKEE (reference sequence). J was trimmed by 7 bases and V by 3 bases; bases with no gene match: 4. This CDR3 is 14 amino acids long. The CDR3 loop reads CASSWTGGANEQFF. CDR3 DNA: TGTGCCAGCAGCTGGACAGGGGGAGCGAATGAGCAGTTCTTC.

The V call is TRBV4-1, the J call TRBJ2-5, with TRBD1 matching 8 bases. The CDR3 spans 15 residues. After removal of 2 bases from V and 5 bases from J, the junction contained 7 bases not matched to a gene. Germline CDR1 reads MGHRA; CDR2 reads YSYEKL. The CDR3 loop is CASSQPGQGGETQYF. CDR3 DNA sequence: TGCGCCAGCAGCCAACCCGGACAGGGTGGTGAGACCCAGTACTTC.

V is TRBV7-2 and J is TRBJ1-1; D is perhaps TRBD1 (5 bases). Germline V gives CDR1 SGHTA, CDR2 FQGNSA. CDR3 length: 17 amino acids. V was pared by 6 bases and J by 4 bases, with 24 bases between. The DNA for the CDR3 is TGTGCCAGCAGTCTTTCTTACGGGGGTCGGATGCGCACTGAAGCTTTCTTT. Translating it yields CASSLSYGGRMRTEAFF. Full variable domain (outside the CDR3, taken from reference TRBV7-2 and TRBJ1-1): GAGVSQSPSNKVTEKGKDVELRCDPISGHTALYWYRQSLGQGLEFLIYFQGNSAPDKSGLPSDRFSAERTGGSVSTLTIQRTQQEDSAVYLCASSLSYGGRMRTEAFFGQGTRLTVV.

A note on this clone: At one end the junction does not follow the germline gene, possibly because of a read error. The CDR3 spells CASSRTVNTEAFF. The CDR3 DNA follows: TGTGCTAGCAGCCGGACAGTGAACACTGAAGCTTTCTTT. The chain recombines TRBV7-7 with TRBJ1-1, with TRBD1 as a possible D gene (6 bases). Germline V gives CDR1 SSHAT, CDR2 FNYEAQ (reference sequence). This CDR3 region has 13 residues.

The V gene is TRBV5-1, the J gene TRBJ2-1, with no clear D. CDR1 is SGHRS and CDR2 is YFSETQ in the germline V gene. The CDR3 spans 14 residues. Trimming took 4 bases from V and 0 from J, leaving 8 bases between them. CDR3 in amino acids: CASSPTPSYNEQFF. For the CDR3, the DNA is TGCGCCAGCAGCCCTACACCCTCCTACAATGAGCAGTTCTTC.

This chain uses TRBV7-2 with TRBJ2-1; 8 bases fit TRBD2. With 4 bases clipped from V and 4 bases from J, the junction kept 6 bases outside the gene matches. Germline V gene data show CDR1 as SGHTA and CDR2 as FQGNSA. The CDR3 runs 15 residues. The CDR3 DNA reads as TGTGCCAGCAGCTACGGCCGGGGGGGATACAATGAGCAGTTCTTC. Translating it yields CASSYGRGGYNEQFF.

The V and J genes are TRBV28 and TRBJ1-1; 7 bases map to TRBD1. The germline V gene encodes CDR1 MDHEN and CDR2 SYDVKM. The CDR3 totals 16 residues. Trimming at V came to 4 bases and at J to 0 bases, leaving 8 bases not matched to a gene. Written as DNA, the CDR3 is TGTGCCAGCAGTTCCCCGGGACAGCGCATGAACACTGAAGCTTTCTTT. Translation: CASSSPGQRMNTEAFF.

The chain is built from TRBV6-1 and TRBJ1-2; D not certain. The V gene lost 7 bases and the J gene lost 3 bases, with 12 bases spanning the gap. CDR3 size: 13 residues. CDR1 and CDR2 (germline): MNHNS, SASEGT. DNA of the CDR3: TGTGCCAGCATAGGTGGGAATGACTATGGCTACACCTTC. Its translation is CASIGGNDYGYTF.

This rearrangement joins TRBV6-1 to TRBJ2-7, with 11 nucleotides matching TRBD2. In germline, CDR1 is MNHNS, CDR2 SASEGT. The CDR3 sequence is 17 residues long. The junction had 8 bases not matched to a gene; V was cut back by 1 base and J by 3 bases. CDR3 in DNA: TGTGCCAGCAGTGAAGGTGTTAGCGGGAGGGCCCTCTACGAGCAGTACTTC. It specifies CASSEGVSGRALYEQYF.

V is TRBV5-6 and J is TRBJ1-4; a weak D match, TRBD1 (5 bases). Germline-derived CDR1 and CDR2 are SGHDT and YYEEEE. This CDR3 is built from 15 residues. The V gene lost 5 bases and the J gene lost 8 bases, with 19 bases spanning the gap. CDR3 DNA sequence: TGTGCCAGCAGTTCGGCGTGGGGACGGGGCGAAAAACTGTTTTTT. Protein product: CASSSAWGRGEKLFF.

The chain uses TRBV2 and TRBJ2-4; 8 nucleotides line up with TRBD1. The CDR3 is 15 residues long. Trimming cost V 4 bases and J 6 bases; bases outside gene matches: 8. CDR1 is SNHLY and CDR2 is FYNNEI in the germline V gene. CDR3 DNA: TGTGCCAGCAGTGGTCCCGGGACAGGCGGAAACATTCAGTACTTC. This encodes CASSGPGTGGNIQYF.

The chain combines TRBV5-1 with TRBJ2-3; 13 positions agree with TRBD2. V was pared by 3 bases and J by 5 bases, with 9 bases of the junction left unmatched. The germline V gene has CDR1 SGHRS and CDR2 YFSETQ. CDR3 length equals 17 residues. The CDR3 loop reads CASSSLGLAGAKDTQYF. The CDR3 DNA sequence: TGCGCCAGCAGCTCGCTAGGACTAGCGGGGGCTAAAGATACGCAGTATTTT.